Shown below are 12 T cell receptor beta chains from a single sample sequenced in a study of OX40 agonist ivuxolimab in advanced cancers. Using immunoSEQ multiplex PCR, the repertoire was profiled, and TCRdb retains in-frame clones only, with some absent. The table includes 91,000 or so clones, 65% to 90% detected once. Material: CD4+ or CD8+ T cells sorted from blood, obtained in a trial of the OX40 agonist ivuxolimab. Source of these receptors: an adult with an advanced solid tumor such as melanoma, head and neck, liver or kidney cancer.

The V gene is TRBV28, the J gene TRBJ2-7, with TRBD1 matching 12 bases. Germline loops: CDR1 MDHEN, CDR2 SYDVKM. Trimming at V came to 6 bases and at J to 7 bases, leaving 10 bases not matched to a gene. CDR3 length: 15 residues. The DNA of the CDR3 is TGTGCCAGCAGCTCCCCGGGACAGGGGGCGGGTGAGCAGTACTTC. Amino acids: CASSSPGQGAGEQYF.

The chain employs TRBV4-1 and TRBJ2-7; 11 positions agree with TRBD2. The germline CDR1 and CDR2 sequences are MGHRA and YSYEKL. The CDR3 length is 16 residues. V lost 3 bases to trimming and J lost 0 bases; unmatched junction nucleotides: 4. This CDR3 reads CASSQATSGSSYEQYF. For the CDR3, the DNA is TGCGCCAGCAGCCAGGCTACTAGCGGGAGCTCCTACGAGCAGTACTTC.

CDR3 in DNA: TGTGCCAGCAGTTTATACTACGAGCAGTACTTC. It codes for CASSLYYEQYF. The V call is TRBV2, the J call TRBJ2-7; D uncertain. This CDR3 is 11 amino acids long. V lost 5 bases, J lost 3 bases, and 5 bases lay in between. Germline CDR1 and CDR2: SNHLY and FYNNEI.

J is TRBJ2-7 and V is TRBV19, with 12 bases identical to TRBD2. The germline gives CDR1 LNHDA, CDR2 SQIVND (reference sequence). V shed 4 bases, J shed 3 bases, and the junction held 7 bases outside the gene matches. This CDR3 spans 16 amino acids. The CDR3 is CASSTLLAGGHYEQYF. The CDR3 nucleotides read TGTGCCAGTAGTACTTTACTAGCGGGAGGTCACTACGAGCAGTACTTC.

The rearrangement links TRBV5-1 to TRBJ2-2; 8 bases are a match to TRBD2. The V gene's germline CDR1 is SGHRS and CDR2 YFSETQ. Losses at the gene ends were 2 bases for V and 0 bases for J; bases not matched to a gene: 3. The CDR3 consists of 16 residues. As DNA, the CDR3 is TGCGCCAGCAGCTTTAGCGGGGTTGCGAACACCGGGGAGCTGTTTTTT. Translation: CASSFSGVANTGELFF.

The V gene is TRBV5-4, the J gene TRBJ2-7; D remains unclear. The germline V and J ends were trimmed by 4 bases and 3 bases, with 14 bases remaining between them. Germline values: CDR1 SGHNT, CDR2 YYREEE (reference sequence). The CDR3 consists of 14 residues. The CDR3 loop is CASSGTGPSYEQYF. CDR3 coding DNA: TGTGCCAGCAGCGGAACCGGACCGAGCTACGAGCAGTACTTC.

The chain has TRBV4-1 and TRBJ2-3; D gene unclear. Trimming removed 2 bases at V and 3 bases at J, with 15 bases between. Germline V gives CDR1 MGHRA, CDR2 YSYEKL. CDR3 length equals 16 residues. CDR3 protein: CASSQSRWGSTDTQYF. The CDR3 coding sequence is TGCGCCAGCAGCCAATCAAGGTGGGGTTCAACAGATACGCAGTATTTT.

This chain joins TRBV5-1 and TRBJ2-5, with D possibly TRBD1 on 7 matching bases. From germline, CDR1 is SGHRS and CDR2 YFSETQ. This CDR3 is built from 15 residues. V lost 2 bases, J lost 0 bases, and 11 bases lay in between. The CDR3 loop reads CASSFQGGNQETQYF. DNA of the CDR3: TGCGCCAGCAGCTTTCAGGGGGGAAACCAAGAGACCCAGTACTTC.

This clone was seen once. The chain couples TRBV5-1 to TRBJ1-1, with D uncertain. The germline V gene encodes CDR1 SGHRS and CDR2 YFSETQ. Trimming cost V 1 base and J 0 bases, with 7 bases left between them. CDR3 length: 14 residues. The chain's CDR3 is CASSLWTVNTEAFF. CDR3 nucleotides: TGCGCCAGCAGCTTGTGGACGGTGAACACTGAAGCTTTCTTT.

DNA for the CDR3: TGTGCCAGCAGTTGGGGAGGGGACAGGGGTCCAGATACGCAGTATTTT. This encodes CASSWGGDRGPDTQYF. This rearrangement joins TRBV6-6 to TRBJ2-3, with TRBD1 matching over 10 bases. The CDR3 is 16 amino acids. V was pared by 4 bases and J by 4 bases, with 8 bases of the junction left unmatched. Germline V CDR1 and CDR2: MNHNY, SVGAGI (reference sequence).

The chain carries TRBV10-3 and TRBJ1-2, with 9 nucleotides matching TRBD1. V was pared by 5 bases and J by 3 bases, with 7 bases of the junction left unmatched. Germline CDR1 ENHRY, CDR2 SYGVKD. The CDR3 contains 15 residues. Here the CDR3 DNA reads TGTGCCATCAGTCCGGGACAGGGTGCTCACTATGGCTACACCTTC. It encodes CAISPGQGAHYGYTF.

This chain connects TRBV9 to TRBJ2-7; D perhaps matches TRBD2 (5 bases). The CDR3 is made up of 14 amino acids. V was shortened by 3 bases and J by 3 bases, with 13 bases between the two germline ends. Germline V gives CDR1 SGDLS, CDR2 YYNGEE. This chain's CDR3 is CASSADLSGYEQYF. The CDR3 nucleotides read TGTGCCAGCAGCGCCGATCTAAGCGGCTACGAGCAGTACTTC.